This TCR beta chain was identified in a study of T cells in Graves' hyperthyroidism and ophthalmopathy. This clonotype was recorded many times. The investigators amplified TCR beta CDR3 regions from RNA transcripts. The study used the HTBI primer set for a first-round RT-PCR of the TCR CDR3. Each CDR3 protein gets one entry after TCRdb re-called the multiplex PCR reads with MiXCR. In the table there are fewer than 450,000 distinct CDR3 sequences, roughly 15% of which are singletons. V lost 4 bases, J lost 4 bases, and 4 bases lay in between. The CDR3 has 11 residues. This TCR was sampled from a young woman with Graves' hyperthyroidism that later progressed to Graves' ophthalmopathy. The genes are TRBV12-3 or TRBV12-4 and TRBJ2-5; the D is unclear. What was sequenced was blood. The CDR3 region has the DNA TGTGCCAGCAGTTCCCGAGAGACCCAGTACTTC. Translating gives CASSSRETQYF.